This T cell receptor (beta chain) was profiled in a study of blood T cell repertoires in COVID-19 (dated by TCRdb to the early 2020s). About the investigation overall: Samples covering the acute and convalescent phases of COVID-19 were provided by collaborators in the United States, Italy and Spain. The material from the prospective study consisted of cDNA or gDNA derived from T cells, B-cell-depleted T cells, or PBMCs. Subjects who had been exposed to COVID-19, were actively infected with it, or had recovered from it provided the deeply sampled blood TCRbeta repertoires that made up the dataset. The repertoires were released in a freely available public database meant as a resource for research on the immune response to SARS-CoV-2. The samples were drawn from two sources: the first 160 participants of the ongoing ImmuneRACE study, and about 1,300 subjects contributed by 6 global collaborators. Sample metadata almost always included a de-identified subject ID, COVID-19 status, age in years and sex. HLA class I and class II types, where available, came from metadata supplied by the sample provider rather than from assay-based typing. Findings and caveats that apply to the study as a whole: Clinical and demographic metadata were provided uncurated, with the amount varying by source and participant.

CDR1 and CDR2 are drawn from the germline V gene: SQVTM, ANQGSEA. From the cysteine up to the phenylalanine, the CDR3 has a length of 13 residues. The sequence is cut down to CDR3 DNA, 39 bases in frame from base 1. V lost 4 bases and J lost 7 bases, and the count of bases not matched to a germline gene is 6. The immunoSEQ Assay, a bias-controlled multiplex PCR, was used to amplify TCRbeta CDR3 regions from genomic DNA. As for how the authors treated the data: The number of nucleated cells in each sample was estimated by amplification of reference gene primers within the assay. To quantify the absolute abundance of each unique TCRbeta CDR3 rearrangement, sequence reads were collapsed and filtered. For each sample, productive Simpson clonality was calculated by taking the square root of Simpson's diversity index across productive rearrangements. The table was pulled from immuneACCESS by TCRdb, which kept in-frame rearrangements only. Such tables lose some clones; where checked, under half of the loss comes from unresolved V genes, and the rest has no known cause. D and trimming were read from the DNA, whereas the V and J calls and clone size are those reported in that table. This sample gives around 300,000 clones in total; about 88% of them show up just once. The ten most abundant clones make up around 2.9% of the sample.

About this clone itself: The specificity of this receptor is unknown. No much larger clone exists at a distance of one base, and base qualities are not known.

Participants in the prospective study were enrolled through a virtual design, were aged roughly 18 to 90 years, and lived in 24 United States geographic areas. In the prospective study, participants were assigned to cohorts based on the clinical history participants reported in a screening survey and a study questionnaire. For ImmuneRACE Cohort 3, a participant was defined as recovered based on two consecutive negative NP/OP PCR tests, clearance by a healthcare professional, or resolution of symptoms. Mobile phlebotomists in the prospective study collected whole blood, serum and a nasopharyngeal or oropharyngeal swab from every participant. Over a roughly 2-month period, participants in the prospective study had the option of providing additional blood draws and questionnaires. Before DNA extraction, prospective study blood samples were shipped either frozen or at room temperature.

This TCR derives from a woman in her forties or fifties who had recovered from COVID-19. Material for sequencing was PBMCs or T cells enriched from blood (not recorded which). The receptor chain draws on TRBV29-1 and TRBJ2-1, and 8 junction bases match TRBD2. The CDR3 reads CSVGLAHSNEQFF. Here is the DNA: TGCAGCGTTGGACTAGCGCATAGTAATGAGCAGTTCTTC.